What follows are 22 T cell receptor beta chains derived from one specimen sequenced in a study of CD8 T cells in ankylosing spondylitis. TCRdb fed the 5' RACE reads into MiXCR, producing one record per CDR3 protein. The data contain a few hundred thousand distinct CDR3 sequences, around a tenth of them singletons. The sequenced sample was blood, either unsorted or a sorted T cell fraction (not recorded which). These receptors were taken from a male donor with ankylosing spondylitis or in good health (not recorded which).

This clonotype was counted ten times or more. The chain combines TRBV2 with TRBJ2-2; D is possibly TRBD2 (6 bases). The V end lost 5 bases, the J end lost 6 bases, and 10 bases lay between the germline ends. CDR1 is SNHLY and CDR2 is FYNNEI in the germline V gene. The length of the CDR3 is 13 residues. CDR3: CASSRDFSGELFF. The CDR3 nucleotides are TGTGCCAGCAGTAGGGACTTCTCCGGGGAGCTGTTTTTT.

The chain carries TRBV7-8 and TRBJ2-2; 9 bases align to TRBD2. The CDR3 loop spans 16 amino acids. Germline V gives CDR1 SGHVS, CDR2 FQNEAQ. V was pared by 7 bases and J by 1 base, with 7 bases of the junction left unmatched. Here the CDR3 reads CASTLPTSGNTGELFF. In DNA form, the CDR3 reads TGTGCCAGCACCCTCCCGACTAGCGGGAACACCGGGGAGCTGTTTTTT.

Many counts were recorded for this clonotype. J is TRBJ2-4 and V is TRBV11-2; TRBD2 matches 8 bases. Germline CDR1 and CDR2: SGHAT and FQNNGV. This CDR3 is built from 15 residues. V shed 3 bases and J 8 bases; nucleotides not matched to a gene: 9. The chain's CDR3 is CASSLDFSGTHIQYF. The CDR3 coding sequence is TGTGCCAGCAGCTTGGACTTTAGCGGGACCCACATTCAGTACTTC. The variable domain in full, with the rest retrieved from reference TRBV11-2 and TRBJ2-4, is EAGVAQSPRYKIIEKRQSVAFWCNPISGHATLYWYQQILGQGPKLLIQFQNNGVVDDSQLPKDRFSAERLKGVDSTLKIQPAKLEDSAVYLCASSLDFSGTHIQYFGAGTRLSVL.

The gene calls are TRBV29-1 and TRBJ2-1; D gene unclear. CDR3 length: 13 amino acids. The germline V gene has CDR1 SQVTM and CDR2 ANQGSEA. Trimming took off 1 base at V and 6 bases at J, with 10 bases between the two ends. As DNA, the CDR3 is TGCAGCGTTGAAGGGGGTTCGGGCAATGAGCAGTTCTTC. It specifies CSVEGGSGNEQFF.

This clonotype was recorded at least ten times. This rearrangement joins TRBV28 to TRBJ2-1; 14 bases align to TRBD2. Per germline, CDR1 MDHEN and CDR2 SYDVKM. This CDR3 is 18 amino acids long. Trimming took 5 bases from V and 0 from J; bases not matched to a gene: 6. The CDR3 loop is CASSPGLAGGLSYNEQFF. CDR3 sequence (DNA): TGTGCCAGCAGTCCCGGACTAGCGGGGGGCCTCTCCTACAATGAGCAGTTCTTC.

The chain carries TRBV2 and TRBJ2-1, with TRBD2 matching 7 bases. CDR3 length equals 17 residues. The ends lost 2 bases at V and 5 bases at J; junction bases unmatched: 12. Germline CDR1 and CDR2: SNHLY and FYNNEI. DNA of the CDR3: TGTGCCAGCAGTGAAATCGTAGGACTAGGGCCGGACAATGAGCAGTTCTTC. Protein: CASSEIVGLGPDNEQFF.

The table lists this clonotype with many counts. V gene TRBV6-5 combines with J gene TRBJ2-3; the match to TRBD2 covers 8 bases. Trimming cost V 2 bases and J 3 bases; bases outside gene matches: 1. The CDR3 has 14 amino acids. Germline CDR1 reads MNHEY; CDR2 reads SVGAGI. For the CDR3, the DNA is TGTGCCAGCAGTTACCCTAGCGGGACAGATACGCAGTATTTT. Amino acids: CASSYPSGTDTQYF.

This clonotype was seen a few times. For the CDR3, the DNA is TGTGCCAGCAGTGACTCCCCGGGCGGGACTGGAACCGGGGAGCTGTTTTTT. It encodes CASSDSPGGTGTGELFF. The V call is TRBV6-4, the J call TRBJ2-2, with a weak D call TRBD2 (6 bases). CDR1 is MRHNA and CDR2 is SNTAGT in the germline V gene. Between the trimmed V and J ends, which lost 0 bases and 5 bases, there was a span of 16 bases. The CDR3 is 17 residues long.

The table lists this clonotype with many counts. This rearrangement joins TRBV20-1 to TRBJ2-5, with a weak D call TRBD2 (6 bases). Per germline, CDR1 DFQATT and CDR2 SNEGSKA (reference sequence). This CDR3 has 14 amino acids. V shed 5 bases and J shed 4 bases, with 17 bases lying between them. The CDR3 spells CSASRENLRETQYF. The DNA of the CDR3 is TGCAGTGCTTCCCGGGAGAATTTGCGAGAGACCCAGTACTTC.

This clonotype was seen ten or more times. The J gene is TRBJ2-7, the V gene TRBV20-1; 9 nucleotides agree with TRBD2. J was trimmed by 3 bases and V by 3 bases; bases with no gene match: 6. This CDR3 comprises 14 residues. Looked up from germline, CDR1 is DFQATT and CDR2 is SNEGSKA (reference sequence). The CDR3 spells CSASLGGGGYEQYF. In DNA, the CDR3 is TGCAGTGCTAGCCTCGGCGGGGGGGGCTACGAGCAGTACTTC.

The J gene is TRBJ1-6, the V gene TRBV12-3 or TRBV12-4, with TRBD1 as a possible D gene (6 bases). Trimming cost V 3 bases and J 10 bases, with 13 bases left between them. This CDR3 has 14 amino acids. As DNA, the CDR3 is TGTGCCAGCAGTTTGGTGGAGGGGGGCTCACCCCTCCACTTT. It encodes CASSLVEGGSPLHF.

This clonotype appeared a few times. The rearrangement uses TRBV11-2 and TRBJ1-1; 9 nucleotides match TRBD1. Germline V lookup: CDR1 SGHAT, CDR2 FQNNGV. The J segment lost 10 bases and the V segment lost 5 bases, leaving 8 bases of the junction unmatched. The CDR3 is 13 amino acids. CDR3 sequence (DNA): TGTGCCAGCAGCCTTGGACAGGGACAGGGAGCTTTCTTT. It codes for CASSLGQGQGAFF.

In its sample, this clonotype was seen a few times. This chain joins TRBV7-2 and TRBJ2-1; D remains unclear. The V end lost 1 base, the J end lost 5 bases, and 6 bases lay between the germline ends. In germline, CDR1 is SGHTA, CDR2 FQGNSA. The CDR3 extends over 13 amino acids. The DNA for the CDR3 is TGTGCCAGCAGCTTAGGGCAGAACAATGAGCAGTTCTTC. This sequence encodes CASSLGQNNEQFF.

As DNA, the CDR3 is TGTGCCAGCAGCTTACCTGGGAGTACCTACGAGCAGTACTTC. Protein sequence: CASSLPGSTYEQYF. This chain uses TRBV7-9 with TRBJ2-7; tentatively, D is TRBD2 (5 bases). In germline, CDR1 is SEHNR, CDR2 FQNEAQ (reference sequence). The V gene lost 2 bases and the J gene lost 2 bases, with 10 bases spanning the gap. This CDR3 spans 14 amino acids.

This clonotype showed up just a few times. This chain joins TRBV28 and TRBJ2-3, with no clear D. The ends were cut back, 2 bases at V and 5 bases at J, with 11 bases in the middle. Germline V gene sequence: CDR1 MDHEN, CDR2 SYDVKM. The CDR3 covers 14 residues. Written as DNA, the CDR3 is TGTGCCAGCAGTTTAGCCCGGATGGAAGATACGCAGTATTTT. This gives the protein CASSLARMEDTQYF. The entire variable domain, with the rest obtained from reference TRBV28 and TRBJ2-3, is as follows: DVKVTQSSRYLVKRTGEKVFLECVQDMDHENMFWYRQDPGLGLRLIYFSYDVKMKEKGDIPEGYSVSREKKERFSLILESASTNQTSMYLCASSLARMEDTQYFGPGTRLTVL.

This clonotype showed up just a few times. The chain couples TRBV14 to TRBJ2-3, with D hard to call. The CDR3 loop spans 16 amino acids. V lost 1 base to trimming and J lost 0 bases, with 11 bases between them. Germline V CDR1 and CDR2: SGHDN, FVKESK. CDR3 sequence reads: CASSQGFAASTDTQYF. The CDR3 DNA reads TGTGCCAGCAGCCAAGGGTTTGCAGCTAGCACAGATACGCAGTATTTT.

This clonotype appeared many times. The chain uses TRBV12-3 or TRBV12-4 and TRBJ2-7; the D is unclear. V lost 6 bases to trimming and J lost 3 bases, with 9 bases between them. CDR3 length: 12 residues. In nucleotides, the CDR3 is TGTGCCAGCAGCCCCCACGTCTACGAGCAGTACTTC. This gives the protein CASSPHVYEQYF.

The V call is TRBV10-3, the J call TRBJ2-2; the match to TRBD2 covers 9 bases. The J segment lost 3 bases and the V segment lost 10 bases, leaving 9 bases of the junction unmatched. Germline CDR1 reads ENHRY; CDR2 reads SYGVKD. The CDR3 runs to 15 residues. CDR3 in DNA: TGTGCCACCGAACAAAGACTAGCGGACACCGGGGAGCTGTTTTTT. Its translation is CATEQRLADTGELFF.

This clonotype was observed a single time. The rearrangement links TRBV4-2 to TRBJ2-3; D not resolved. Per the germline V gene, CDR1 is LGHNA and CDR2 is YNFKEQ. The CDR3 is 16 residues long. V lost 1 base and J 1 base, leaving 12 bases between the germline ends. CDR3 protein: CASSQGLEFGTDTQYF. Here the CDR3 DNA reads TGTGCCAGCAGCCAAGGATTGGAGTTTGGCACAGATACGCAGTATTTT.

Concerning this clonotype itself: One base away lies a much larger clone, so this may be a sequencing read error. The J gene is TRBJ2-1, the V gene TRBV5-1, with TRBD2 matching over 9 bases. The CDR3 has 15 amino acids. Germline-derived CDR1 and CDR2 are SGHRS and YFSETQ. The CDR3: CVSSQAGGLYNEQFF. As DNA, the CDR3 is TGCGTCAGCAGCCAAGCGGGGGGACTCTACAATGAGCAGTTCTTC.

This clonotype was counted a few times. The gene calls are TRBV10-3 and TRBJ1-1; TRBD1 agrees at 7 bases. The germline CDR1 and CDR2 sequences are ENHRY and SYGVKD. This CDR3 comprises 14 residues. Trimming removed 6 bases from V and 3 bases from J; junction bases left unmatched: 7. In DNA form, the CDR3 reads TGTGCCATCAGGATCGGGACAGAATACACTGAAGCTTTCTTT. Its protein product is CAIRIGTEYTEAFF.

This clonotype was recorded a few times. DNA for the CDR3: TGTGCCAGCAGCCAAGACCCTAGATTCGGCTCCTACGAGCAGTACTTC. Protein product: CASSQDPRFGSYEQYF. This chain uses TRBV14 with TRBJ2-7; D gene ambiguous. The CDR3 sequence is 16 residues long. The V end was cut by 0 bases, the J end by 0 bases, with 12 bases between. Germline V lookup: CDR1 SGHDN, CDR2 FVKESK.